This record concerns one T cell receptor (beta chain) sequence. The specificity of this receptor is unknown. The input lacks base qualities; no much larger clone sits a single base away. Whole blood was collected in K2EDTA tubes by collaborating institutions according to the institutions' own protocols. For TCRbeta analysis, collaborators shipped samples as frozen whole blood, isolated PBMCs, or DNA extracted from either of those sample types. TCRbeta CDR3 regions were amplified from genomic DNA using the immunoSEQ Assay, a bias-controlled multiplex PCR. The authors' pipeline ran thus. The number of nucleated cells in each sample was estimated from the amplification of reference gene primers within the assay. To quantify the absolute abundance of each unique TCRbeta CDR3 rearrangement, sequence reads were collapsed and filtered. For each sample, productive Simpson clonality was calculated as the square root of Simpson's diversity index over productive rearrangements. Drawn from immuneACCESS, this table holds only the in-frame rearrangements with V and J called that TCRdb kept. Clones are partly lost; checked studies trace under half to an unresolved V gene and leave the rest unexplained. The D gene and trimming were derived from the DNA, and the V and J assignments and clone size from that table. Here the sample has about 330,000 clones; around 88% occur a single time. The top ten hold 1.5% to 2% of the sample.

This sample was included in a study of blood T cell repertoires in COVID-19 (dated by TCRdb to between 2020 and 2021). For context, the study as a whole: The collaborator samples originated in the United States, Italy and Spain and spanned the acute and convalescent phases of COVID-19. The material from the prospective study consisted of cDNA or gDNA derived from T cells, B-cell-depleted T cells, or PBMCs. Deeply sampled blood TCRbeta repertoires from subjects exposed to, actively infected with, or recovered from COVID-19 were included in the dataset. The repertoires were released in a freely available public database meant as a resource for research on the immune response to SARS-CoV-2. The samples were drawn from two sources: the first 160 participants of the ongoing ImmuneRACE study, and approximately 1,300 subjects contributed by 6 global collaborators. Sample metadata almost always included a de-identified subject ID, COVID-19 status, age in years and sex. HLA class I and class II types, where available, came from metadata supplied by the sample provider rather than from assay-based typing.

As encoded in the germline V gene, CDR1 is MNHEY while CDR2 is SVGAGI. Trimming leaves V shorter by 6 bases and J shorter by 2 bases, with the junction holding 4 bases beyond the gene matches. The CDR3 numbers 14 residues from cysteine through phenylalanine. Kept here is only the CDR3 DNA, which spans 42 bases and is read in frame from base 1. Here is what the overall study found, with its caveats: The amount of clinical and demographic metadata varied by source and participant and was provided uncurated.

This chain is built from TRBV6-5 and TRBJ2-7; 10 nucleotides in the junction match TRBD2. The sequence was collected from a woman between 50 and 59 years old with acute or convalescent COVID-19. Sequenced input: peripheral blood. The CDR3 has the sequence CASRRTSGPYEQYF. The base sequence is TGTGCCAGCAGGCGGACTAGCGGTCCCTACGAGCAGTACTTC.